Sequencing of this T cell receptor beta chain was carried out in a study of vaccination and CD4 T cells after COVID-19. The treatment is: approximately 11-day PBMC culture with coronavirus spike peptide pools or control peptides (ViraFEST assay). J lost 8 bases, V lost 8 bases, and 7 bases had no gene match. The CDR3 consists of 13 residues. Germline CDR1 reads MDHEN; CDR2 reads SYDVKM. For this clonotype: Its antigen remains unknown.

Cultured CD4+ T-cell DNA underwent Oncomine TCR Beta short-read sequencing. In TCRdb, the PCR reads were re-called with MiXCR into one record per CDR3 protein. The sample shows more than 12,000 distinct CDR3 sequences, about 50% of them seen only once. This chain links TRBV28 with TRBJ1-4; the match to TRBD1 covers 8 bases. The starting material was CD4+ T cells from blood, cultured in vitro, obtained before SARS-CoV-2 vaccination. The TCR was taken from a human donor who had recovered from COVID-19. CDR3 sequence reads: CASRWTGLEKLFF. In DNA form, the CDR3 reads TGTGCCAGCCGATGGACAGGGCTCGAAAAACTGTTTTTT.